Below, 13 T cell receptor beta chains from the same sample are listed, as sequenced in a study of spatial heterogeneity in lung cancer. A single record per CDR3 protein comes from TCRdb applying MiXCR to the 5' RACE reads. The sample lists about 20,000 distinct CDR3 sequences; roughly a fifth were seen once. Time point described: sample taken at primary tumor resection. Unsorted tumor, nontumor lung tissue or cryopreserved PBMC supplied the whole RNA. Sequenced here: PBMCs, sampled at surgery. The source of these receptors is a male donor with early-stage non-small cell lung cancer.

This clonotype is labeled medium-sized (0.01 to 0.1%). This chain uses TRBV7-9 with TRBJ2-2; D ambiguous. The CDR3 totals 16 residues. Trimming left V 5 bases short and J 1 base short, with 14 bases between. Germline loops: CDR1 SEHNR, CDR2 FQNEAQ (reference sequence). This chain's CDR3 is CASSPLEKGNTGELFF. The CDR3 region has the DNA TGTGCCAGCAGCCCCCTCGAGAAAGGGAACACCGGGGAGCTGTTTTTT.

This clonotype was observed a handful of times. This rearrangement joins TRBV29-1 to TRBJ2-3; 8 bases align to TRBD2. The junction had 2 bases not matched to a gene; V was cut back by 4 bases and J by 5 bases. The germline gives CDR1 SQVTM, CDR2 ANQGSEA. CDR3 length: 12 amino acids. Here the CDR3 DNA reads TGCAGCGTTGGGCTAGCGGGAGATACGCAGTATTTT. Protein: CSVGLAGDTQYF.

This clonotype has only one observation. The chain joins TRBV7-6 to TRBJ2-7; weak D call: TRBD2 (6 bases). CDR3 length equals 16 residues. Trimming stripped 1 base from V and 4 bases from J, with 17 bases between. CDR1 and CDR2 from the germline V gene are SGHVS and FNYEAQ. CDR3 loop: CASSLGTGVLLYEQYF. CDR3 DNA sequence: TGTGCCAGCAGCTTAGGAACGGGGGTACTTCTTTACGAGCAGTACTTC. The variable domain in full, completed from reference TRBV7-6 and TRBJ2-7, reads GAGVSQSPRYKVTKRGQDVALRCDPISGHVSLYWYRQALGQGPEFLTYFNYEAQQDKSGLPNDRFSAERPEGSISTLTIQRTEQRDSAMYRCASSLGTGVLLYEQYFGPGTRLTVT.

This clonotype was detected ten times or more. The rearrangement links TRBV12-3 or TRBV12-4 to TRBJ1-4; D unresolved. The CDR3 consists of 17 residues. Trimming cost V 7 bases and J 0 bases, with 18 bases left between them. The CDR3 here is CASTHIGARATNEKLFF. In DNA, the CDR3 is TGTGCCAGCACGCACATCGGTGCACGCGCAACTAATGAAAAACTGTTTTTT.

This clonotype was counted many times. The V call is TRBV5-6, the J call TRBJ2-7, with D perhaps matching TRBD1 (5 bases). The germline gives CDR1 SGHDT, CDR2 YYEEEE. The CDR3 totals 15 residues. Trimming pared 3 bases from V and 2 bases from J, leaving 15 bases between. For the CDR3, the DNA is TGTGCCAGCAGCTGGGGTTACAGGTCTACCTACGAGCAGTACTTC. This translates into CASSWGYRSTYEQYF.

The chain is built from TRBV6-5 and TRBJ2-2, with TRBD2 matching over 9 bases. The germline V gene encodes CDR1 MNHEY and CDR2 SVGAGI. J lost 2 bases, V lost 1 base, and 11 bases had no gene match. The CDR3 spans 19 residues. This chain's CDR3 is CASSYWAAAGGLNTGELFF. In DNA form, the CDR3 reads TGTGCCAGCAGTTACTGGGCGGCTGCGGGGGGGCTAAACACCGGGGAGCTGTTTTTT.

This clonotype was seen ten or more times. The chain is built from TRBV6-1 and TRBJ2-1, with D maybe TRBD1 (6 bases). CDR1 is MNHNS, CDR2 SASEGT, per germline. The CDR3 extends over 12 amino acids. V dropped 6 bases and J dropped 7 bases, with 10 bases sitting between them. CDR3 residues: CASSLDSNEQFF. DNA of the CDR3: TGTGCCAGCAGCCTGGACAGTAATGAGCAGTTCTTC.

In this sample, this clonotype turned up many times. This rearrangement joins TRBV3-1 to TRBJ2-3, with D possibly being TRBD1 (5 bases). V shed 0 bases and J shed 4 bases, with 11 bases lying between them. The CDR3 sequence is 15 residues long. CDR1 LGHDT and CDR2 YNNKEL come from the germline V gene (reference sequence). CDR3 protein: CASSQDQGSADTQYF. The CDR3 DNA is TGTGCCAGCAGCCAAGACCAGGGCTCTGCAGATACGCAGTATTTT.

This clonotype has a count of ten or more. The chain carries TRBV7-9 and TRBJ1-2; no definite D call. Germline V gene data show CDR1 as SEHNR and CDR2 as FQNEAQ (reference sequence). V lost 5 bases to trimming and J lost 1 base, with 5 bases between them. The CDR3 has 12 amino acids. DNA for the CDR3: TGTGCCAGCAGCCTAGATAACTATGGCTACACCTTC. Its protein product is CASSLDNYGYTF.

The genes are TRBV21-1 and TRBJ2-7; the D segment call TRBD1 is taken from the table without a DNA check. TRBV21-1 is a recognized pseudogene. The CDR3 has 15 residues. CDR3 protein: CASSGVDREIYEQYF. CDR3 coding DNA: TGTGCCAGCAGCGGAGTGGACAGGGAAATATACGAGCAGTACTTC.

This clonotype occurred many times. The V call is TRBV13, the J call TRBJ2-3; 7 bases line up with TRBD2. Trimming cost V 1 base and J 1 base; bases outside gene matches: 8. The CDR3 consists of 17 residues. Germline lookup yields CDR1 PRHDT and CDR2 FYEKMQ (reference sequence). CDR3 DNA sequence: TGTGCCAGCAGCTTAGAGGTCGGGGGGAGAGGCACAGATACGCAGTATTTT. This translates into CASSLEVGGRGTDTQYF.

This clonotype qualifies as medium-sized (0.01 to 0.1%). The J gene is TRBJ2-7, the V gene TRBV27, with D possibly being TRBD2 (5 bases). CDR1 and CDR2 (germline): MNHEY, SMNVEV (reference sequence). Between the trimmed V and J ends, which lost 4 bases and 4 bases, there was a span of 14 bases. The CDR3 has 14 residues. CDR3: CASSSTLARYEQYF. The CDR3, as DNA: TGTGCCAGCAGTTCTACCCTAGCCCGGTACGAGCAGTACTTC.

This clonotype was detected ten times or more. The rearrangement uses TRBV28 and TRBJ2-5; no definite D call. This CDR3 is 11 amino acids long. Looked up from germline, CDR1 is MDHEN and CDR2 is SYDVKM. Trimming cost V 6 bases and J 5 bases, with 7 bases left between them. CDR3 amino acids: CASSRRETQYF. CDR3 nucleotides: TGTGCCAGCAGCCGGCGGGAGACCCAGTACTTC. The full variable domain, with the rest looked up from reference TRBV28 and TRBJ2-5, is DVKVTQSSRYLVKRTGEKVFLECVQDMDHENMFWYRQDPGLGLRLIYFSYDVKMKEKGDIPEGYSVSREKKERFSLILESASTNQTSMYLCASSRRETQYFGPGTRLLVL.